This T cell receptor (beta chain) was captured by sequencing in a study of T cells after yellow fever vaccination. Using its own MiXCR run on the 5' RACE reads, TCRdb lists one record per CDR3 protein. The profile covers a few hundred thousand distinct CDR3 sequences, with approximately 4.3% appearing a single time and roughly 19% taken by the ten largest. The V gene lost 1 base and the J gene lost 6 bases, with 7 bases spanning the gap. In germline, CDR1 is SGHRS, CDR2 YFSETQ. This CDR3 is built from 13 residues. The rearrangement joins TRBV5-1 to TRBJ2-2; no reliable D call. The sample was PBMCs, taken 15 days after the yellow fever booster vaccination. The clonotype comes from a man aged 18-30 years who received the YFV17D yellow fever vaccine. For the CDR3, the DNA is TGCGCCAGCAGCTTGATGGGGTCCGGGGAGCTGTTTTTT. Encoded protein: CASSLMGSGELFF.